The present T cell receptor (beta chain) was sequenced within a study of blood T cell repertoires in COVID-19. Across the study: Collection of acute and convalescent COVID-19 samples took place in the United States, Italy and Spain.

This clone was recorded only once. The germline V gene has CDR1 SNHLY and CDR2 FYNNEI. V lost 6 bases and J 7 bases, leaving 12 bases between the germline ends. The CDR3 has 12 amino acids. How the authors handled the data: Reference gene primer amplification gave estimated nucleated cell counts. Method: immunoSEQ multiplex PCR; TCRdb's copy keeps in-frame clones and lacks some. The D gene and trimming were derived from the DNA, and the V and J assignments and clone size from that table. The sample includes about 100,000 clones, almost 80% of them seen just once. The TCR comes from a man in his sixties with active or convalescent COVID-19. This chain links TRBV2 with TRBJ1-2; D uncertain. Sequencing input: peripheral blood. The DNA for the CDR3 is TGTGCCAGCAGGACCCAGGCCGCTGGCTACACCTTC. Protein sequence: CASRTQAAGYTF.